This TCR beta chain originates from a study of T-cell reconstitution after alpha-beta-depleted transplantation in children. General observations from the study: From newly produced T cells came most of the T-cell counts and diversity one year after transplant. Where alpha-beta T cells came from about two months after transplant was reportedly several hundred expanded graft clones. The high TCRbeta diversity at day 60 in some patients came from surviving recipient T cells and thymic progenitors.

Construction of the TCRbeta library involved unique molecular identifiers. Using its own MiXCR run on the PCR reads, TCRdb lists one record per CDR3 protein. The data show fewer than 400,000 distinct CDR3 sequences, roughly 25% seen once. The CDR3 runs to 17 residues. Germline V gene lookup returns CDR1 SGHRS and CDR2 YFSETQ. Trimming shortened V by 3 bases and J by 6 bases, and 21 bases separated the two germline ends. Note on this clonotype: Its antigen is unknown.

This TCR came from a male patient younger than 18 who had a stem cell transplant for acute lymphoblastic leukemia, so the T cells may come from the graft donor. This specimen consisted of PBMCs, mostly from graft donor cells, obtained 180 days after TCRalphabeta/CD19-depleted stem cell transplant. The rearrangement joins TRBV5-1 to TRBJ2-2; TRBD1 is a possible D gene (5 bases). The CDR3 DNA follows: TGCGCCAGCAGCTATTCACAGCTTCAGGGTTCCGCCGGGGAGCTGTTTTTT. Translation gives CASSYSQLQGSAGELFF.